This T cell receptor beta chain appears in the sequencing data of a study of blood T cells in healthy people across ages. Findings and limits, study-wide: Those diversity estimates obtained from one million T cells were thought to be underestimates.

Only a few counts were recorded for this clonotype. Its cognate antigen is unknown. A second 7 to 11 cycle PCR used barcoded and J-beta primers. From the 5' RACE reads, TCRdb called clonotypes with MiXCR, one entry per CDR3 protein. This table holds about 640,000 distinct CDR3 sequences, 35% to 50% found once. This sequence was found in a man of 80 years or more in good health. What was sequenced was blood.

The CDR3 protein is CASSRGGGVGIDYGYTF. In DNA form, the CDR3 reads TGTGCCAGCAGCCGAGGAGGGGGAGTGGGCATAGACTATGGCTACACCTTC. This chain links TRBV7-2 with TRBJ1-2; tentative D call: TRBD1 (6 bases). V was cut by 5 bases and J by 3 bases, with 22 bases left in between. The CDR3 totals 17 residues. Germline lookup yields CDR1 SGHTA and CDR2 FQGNSA.